This record looks at one T cell receptor beta chain sequence and its context. The data stem from a study of T cell changes during pregnancy in multiple sclerosis. Only in-frame clones appear in the TCRdb table, and some are missing; sequencing was by immunoSEQ multiplex PCR. The table shows roughly 40,000 clones, with around 94% occurring only once. CDR3 length: 16 amino acids. Per the germline V gene, CDR1 is SGHAT and CDR2 is FQNNGV. The V and J ends lost 5 bases and 5 bases, in that order; junction bases with no gene match: 14. V is TRBV11-2 and J is TRBJ2-5; 7 bases map to TRBD1. Material: peripheral blood, obtained before pregnancy. The sequence was obtained from a female donor with multiple sclerosis, enrolled in a pregnancy study. CDR3 sequence reads: CASSPGLTGALETQYF. The DNA for the CDR3 is TGTGCCAGCAGCCCGGGGCTTACAGGGGCCTTGGAGACCCAGTACTTC. Full variable domain (outside the CDR3, taken from reference TRBV11-2 and TRBJ2-5): EAGVAQSPRYKIIEKRQSVAFWCNPISGHATLYWYQQILGQGPKLLIQFQNNGVVDDSQLPKDRFSAERLKGVDSTLKIQPAKLEDSAVYLCASSPGLTGALETQYFGPGTRLLVL.